The source of this T cell receptor (beta chain) is a study of shared clonotypes between healthy human individuals. Across several immunoSEQ plates, the genomic DNA of each subset was split evenly. On sorted subsets, replicate PCRs used 200 ng DNA, or tens of thousands of T cell genomes. Profiling relied on immunoSEQ multiplex PCR, and the TCRdb table lists in-frame clones only, not all of them. Here the sample spans 2 million to 2.5 million clones, about 95% being singletons. Whole-study results and caveats: Sharing of clonotypes among donors was expected to vary with sequencing depth.

Regarding this clone: As yet, its antigen is unknown.

CD8 cells regarded as naive lacked CD45RO, were positively chosen for CCR7, and omitted terminally differentiated effector memory CD45RA+ cells. This TCR was sampled from a man between 18 and 29 years old in good health. The specimen was naive CD8+ T cells sorted from blood.

The CDR3 sequence: CASSLVAGTGARYDGYTF. For the CDR3, the DNA is TGTGCCAGCAGTTTAGTTGCCGGGACCGGGGCTAGATATGATGGCTACACCTTC. This chain links TRBV27 with TRBJ1-2, with a weak D call TRBD1 (5 bases). Trimming pared 2 bases from V and 6 bases from J, leaving 25 bases between. Looked up from germline, CDR1 is MNHEY and CDR2 is SMNVEV (reference sequence). The CDR3 runs to 18 residues.